This T cell receptor beta chain was sequenced in a study of blood T cell repertoires in COVID-19. As processed by the authors: Amplification of reference gene primers provided the estimated nucleated cell counts. Clones were read by immunoSEQ multiplex PCR, and TCRdb kept only the in-frame ones, dropping some. Clone size and V and J calls were adopted from that table, with D and trimming inferred from the DNA. The repertoire holds some 370,000 clones, with 90% as singletons. To note about this clone: A junction end diverges from the germline sequence, so it may reflect a read error.

Germline V CDR1 and CDR2: SNHLY, FYNNEI. This CDR3 region has 15 residues. This sequence originates from a man younger than 35 with active or convalescent COVID-19. This chain links TRBV2 with TRBJ1-3; D gene uncertain. The sequenced sample was peripheral blood. DNA for the CDR3: TGTGCCAGCAGGGAAGACACGGGCTCTGGAAACACCATATATTTT. It encodes CASREDTGSGNTIYF. The entire variable domain, with the rest obtained from reference TRBV2 and TRBJ1-3, is as follows: EPEVTQTPSHQVTQMGQEVILRCVPISNHLYFYWYRQILGQKVEFLVSFYNNEISEKSEIFDDQFSVERPDGSNFTLKIRSTKLEDSAMYFCASREDTGSGNTIYFGEGSWLTVV.